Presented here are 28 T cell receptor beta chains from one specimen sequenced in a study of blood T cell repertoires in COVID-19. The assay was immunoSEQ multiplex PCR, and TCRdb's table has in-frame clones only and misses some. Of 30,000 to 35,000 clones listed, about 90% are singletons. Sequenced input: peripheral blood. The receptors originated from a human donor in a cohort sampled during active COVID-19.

Here the CDR3 DNA reads TGTGCCAGCAGCTCGCGACCGGGGGGCCAAATCAATGAGCAGTTCTTC. It specifies CASSSRPGGQINEQFF. The chain carries TRBV7-6 and TRBJ2-1; D might be TRBD2 (7 bases). Trimming pared 4 bases from V and 6 bases from J, leaving 19 bases between. Germline assignment: CDR1 SGHVS and CDR2 FNYEAQ. This CDR3 region has 16 residues.

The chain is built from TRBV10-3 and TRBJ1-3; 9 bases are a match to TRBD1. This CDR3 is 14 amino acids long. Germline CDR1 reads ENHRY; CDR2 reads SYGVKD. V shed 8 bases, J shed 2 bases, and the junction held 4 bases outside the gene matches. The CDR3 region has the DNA TGTGCCATCCGCGGACAGGGGACTGGAAACACCATATATTTT. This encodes CAIRGQGTGNTIYF.

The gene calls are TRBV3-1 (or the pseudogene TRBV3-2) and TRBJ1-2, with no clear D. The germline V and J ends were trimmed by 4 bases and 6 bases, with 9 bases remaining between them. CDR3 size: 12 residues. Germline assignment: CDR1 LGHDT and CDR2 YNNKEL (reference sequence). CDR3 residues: CASSRQRNGYTF. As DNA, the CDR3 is TGTGCCAGCAGCCGACAAAGAAATGGCTACACCTTC.

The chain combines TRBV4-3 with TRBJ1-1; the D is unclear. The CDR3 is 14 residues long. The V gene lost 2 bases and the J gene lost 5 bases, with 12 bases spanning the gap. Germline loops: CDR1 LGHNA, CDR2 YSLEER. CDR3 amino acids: CASSQNERGTEAFF. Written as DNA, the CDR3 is TGCGCCAGCAGCCAAAACGAACGAGGGACTGAAGCTTTCTTT.

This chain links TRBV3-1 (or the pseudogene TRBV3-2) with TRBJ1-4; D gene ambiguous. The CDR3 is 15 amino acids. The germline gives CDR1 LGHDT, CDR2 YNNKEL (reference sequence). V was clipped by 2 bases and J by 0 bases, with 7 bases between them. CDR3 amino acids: CASSQQSTTNEKLFF. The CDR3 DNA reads TGTGCCAGCAGCCAACAGTCAACAACTAATGAAAAACTGTTTTTT.

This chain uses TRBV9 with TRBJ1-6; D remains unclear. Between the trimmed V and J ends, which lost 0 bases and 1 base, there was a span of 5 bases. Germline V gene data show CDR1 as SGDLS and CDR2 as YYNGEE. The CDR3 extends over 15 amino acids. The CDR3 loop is CASSVGGSYNSPLHF. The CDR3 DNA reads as TGTGCCAGCAGCGTAGGCGGTTCCTATAATTCACCCCTCCACTTT.

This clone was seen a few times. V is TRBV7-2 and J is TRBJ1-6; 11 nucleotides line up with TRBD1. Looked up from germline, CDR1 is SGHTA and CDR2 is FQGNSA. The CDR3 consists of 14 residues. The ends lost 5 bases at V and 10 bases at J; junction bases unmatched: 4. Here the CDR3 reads CASSQGQGASPLHF. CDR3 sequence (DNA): TGTGCCAGCAGCCAAGGACAGGGGGCCTCACCCCTCCACTTT.

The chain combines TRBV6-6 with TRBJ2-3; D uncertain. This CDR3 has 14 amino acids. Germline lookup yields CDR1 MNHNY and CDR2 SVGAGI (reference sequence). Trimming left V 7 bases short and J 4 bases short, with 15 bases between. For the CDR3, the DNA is TGTGCCAGCACCCCTCGAGGAGCCTCAGATACGCAGTATTTT. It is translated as CASTPRGASDTQYF.

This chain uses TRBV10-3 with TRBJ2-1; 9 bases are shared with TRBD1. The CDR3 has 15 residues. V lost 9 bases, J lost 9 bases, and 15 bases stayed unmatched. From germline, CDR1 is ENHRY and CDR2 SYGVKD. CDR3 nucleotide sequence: TGTGCCATGGCCTCGACAGGGGGGAATGCGGGTGAGCAGTTCTTC. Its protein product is CAMASTGGNAGEQFF.

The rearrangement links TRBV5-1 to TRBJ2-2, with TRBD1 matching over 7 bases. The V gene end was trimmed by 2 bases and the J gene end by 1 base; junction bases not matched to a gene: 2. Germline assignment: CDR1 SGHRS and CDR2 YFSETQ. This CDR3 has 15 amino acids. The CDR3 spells CASSLTGENTGELFF. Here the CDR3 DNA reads TGCGCCAGCAGCTTAACAGGGGAGAACACCGGGGAGCTGTTTTTT.

The CDR3 spells CASTALGGLFGYTF. The CDR3 region has the DNA TGTGCCAGCACCGCTTTAGGGGGTTTGTTCGGCTACACCTTC. J is TRBJ1-2 and V is TRBV3-1 (or the pseudogene TRBV3-2); tentatively, D is TRBD1 (6 bases). V shed 7 bases and J shed 8 bases, with 20 bases lying between them. The CDR3 totals 14 residues. Germline assignment: CDR1 LGHDT and CDR2 YNNKEL (reference sequence).

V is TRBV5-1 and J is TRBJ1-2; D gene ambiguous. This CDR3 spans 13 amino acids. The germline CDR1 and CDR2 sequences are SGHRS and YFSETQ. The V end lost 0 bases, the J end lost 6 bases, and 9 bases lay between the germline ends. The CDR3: CASSLAGRDGYTF. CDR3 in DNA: TGCGCCAGCAGCTTGGCCGGGAGGGATGGCTACACCTTC.

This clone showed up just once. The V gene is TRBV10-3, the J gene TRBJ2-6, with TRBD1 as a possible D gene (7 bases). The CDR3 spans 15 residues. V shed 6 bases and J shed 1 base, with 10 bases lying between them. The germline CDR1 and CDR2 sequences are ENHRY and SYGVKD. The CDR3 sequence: CAISPGGSGANVLTF. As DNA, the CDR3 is TGTGCCATCAGCCCAGGGGGGTCTGGGGCCAACGTCCTGACTTTC.

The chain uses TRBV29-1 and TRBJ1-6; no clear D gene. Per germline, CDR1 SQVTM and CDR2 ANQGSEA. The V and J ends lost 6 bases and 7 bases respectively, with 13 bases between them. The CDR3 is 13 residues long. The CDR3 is CSVSHTENSPLHF. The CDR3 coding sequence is TGCAGCGTGAGCCATACAGAGAATTCACCCCTCCACTTT.

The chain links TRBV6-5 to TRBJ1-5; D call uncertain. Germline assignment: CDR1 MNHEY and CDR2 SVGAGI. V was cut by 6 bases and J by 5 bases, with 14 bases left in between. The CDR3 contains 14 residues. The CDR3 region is CASSNIGEYQPQHF. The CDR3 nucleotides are TGTGCCAGCAGCAACATCGGGGAATATCAGCCCCAGCATTTT.

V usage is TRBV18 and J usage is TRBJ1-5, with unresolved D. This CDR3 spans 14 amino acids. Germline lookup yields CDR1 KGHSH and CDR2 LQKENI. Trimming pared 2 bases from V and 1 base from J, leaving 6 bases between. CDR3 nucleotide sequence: TGTGCCAGCTCACCAGGGGAGAGCAATCAGCCCCAGCATTTT. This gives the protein CASSPGESNQPQHF.

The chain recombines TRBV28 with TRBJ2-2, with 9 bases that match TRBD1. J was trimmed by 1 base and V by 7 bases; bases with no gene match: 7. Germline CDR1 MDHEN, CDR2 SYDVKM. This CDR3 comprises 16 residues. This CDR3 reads CASIGTGQGNTGELFF. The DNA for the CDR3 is TGTGCCAGCATCGGAACGGGACAGGGGAACACCGGGGAGCTGTTTTTT.

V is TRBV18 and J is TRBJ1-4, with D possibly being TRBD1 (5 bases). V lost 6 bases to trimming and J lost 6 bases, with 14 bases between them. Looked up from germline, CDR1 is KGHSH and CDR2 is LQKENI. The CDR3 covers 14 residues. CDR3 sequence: CASSPRGGDEKLFF. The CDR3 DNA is TGTGCCAGCTCGCCCCGGGGGGGAGATGAAAAACTGTTTTTT.

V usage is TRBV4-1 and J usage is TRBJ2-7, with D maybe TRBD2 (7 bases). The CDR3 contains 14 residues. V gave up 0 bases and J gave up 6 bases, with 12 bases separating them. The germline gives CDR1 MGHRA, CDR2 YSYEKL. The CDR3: CASSQDGGASEQYF. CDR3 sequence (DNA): TGCGCCAGCAGCCAAGATGGGGGGGCCTCCGAGCAGTACTTC.

The CDR3 DNA reads TGTGCCAGCAGCCAAGTTGCGGGGGCTACTTTGAGGGCCAAAAACATTCAGTACTTC. This codes for CASSQVAGATLRAKNIQYF. This chain connects TRBV3-1 (or the pseudogene TRBV3-2) to TRBJ2-4; D may be TRBD2 (7 bases). The germline gives CDR1 LGHDT, CDR2 YNNKEL (reference sequence). The CDR3 sequence is 19 residues long. The V end lost 1 base, the J end lost 1 base, and 20 bases lay between the germline ends.

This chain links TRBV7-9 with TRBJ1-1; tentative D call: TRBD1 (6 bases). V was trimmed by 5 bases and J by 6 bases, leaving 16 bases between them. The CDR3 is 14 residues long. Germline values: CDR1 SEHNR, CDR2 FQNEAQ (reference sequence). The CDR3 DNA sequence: TGTGCCAGCAGCGCACGACAGGCAAACGCTGAAGCTTTCTTT. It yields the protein CASSARQANAEAFF.

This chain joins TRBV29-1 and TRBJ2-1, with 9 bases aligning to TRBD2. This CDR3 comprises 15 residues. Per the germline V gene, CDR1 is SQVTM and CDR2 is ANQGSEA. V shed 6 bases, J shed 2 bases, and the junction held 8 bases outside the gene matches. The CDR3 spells CSVHGGTSTYNEQFF. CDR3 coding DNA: TGCAGCGTCCATGGCGGGACTAGCACCTACAATGAGCAGTTCTTC.

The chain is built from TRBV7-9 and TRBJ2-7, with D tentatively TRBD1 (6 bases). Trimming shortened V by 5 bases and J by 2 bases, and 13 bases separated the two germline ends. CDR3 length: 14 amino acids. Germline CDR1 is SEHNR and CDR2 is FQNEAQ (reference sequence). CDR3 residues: CASSIDRWAYEQYF. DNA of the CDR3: TGTGCCAGCAGCATCGACAGGTGGGCCTACGAGCAGTACTTC.

CDR3 coding DNA: TGTGCCAGCAGCTTAGCGCAGTACGGCTACACCTTC. This gives the protein CASSLAQYGYTF. The chain employs TRBV7-2 and TRBJ1-2; D remains unclear. The CDR3 covers 12 residues. The V gene lost 0 bases and the J gene lost 8 bases, with 7 bases spanning the gap. CDR1 and CDR2 from the germline V gene are SGHTA and FQGNSA.

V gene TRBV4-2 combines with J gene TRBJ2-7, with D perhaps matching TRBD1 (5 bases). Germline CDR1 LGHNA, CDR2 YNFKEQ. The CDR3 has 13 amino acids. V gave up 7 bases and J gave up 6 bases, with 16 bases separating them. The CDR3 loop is CASNIPGRGEQYF. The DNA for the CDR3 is TGTGCCAGCAACATACCCGGAAGGGGCGAGCAGTACTTC.

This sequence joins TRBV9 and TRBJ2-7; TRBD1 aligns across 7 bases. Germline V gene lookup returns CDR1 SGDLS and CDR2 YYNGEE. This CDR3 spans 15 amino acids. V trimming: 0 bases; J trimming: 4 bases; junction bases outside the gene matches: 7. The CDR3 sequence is CASSVGHGQDYEQYF. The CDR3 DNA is TGTGCCAGCAGCGTAGGGCACGGACAGGATTACGAGCAGTACTTC. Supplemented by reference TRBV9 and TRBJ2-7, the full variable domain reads DSGVTQTPKHLITATGQRVTLRCSPRSGDLSVYWYQQSLDQGLQFLIQYYNGEERAKGNILERFSAQQFPDLHSELNLSSLELGDSALYFCASSVGHGQDYEQYFGPGTRLTVT.

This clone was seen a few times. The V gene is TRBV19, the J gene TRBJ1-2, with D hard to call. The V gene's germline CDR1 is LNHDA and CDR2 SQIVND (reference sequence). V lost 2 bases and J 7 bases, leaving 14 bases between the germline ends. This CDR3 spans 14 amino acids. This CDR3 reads CASSISSGPTGYTF. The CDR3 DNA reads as TGTGCCAGTAGTATAAGTTCGGGTCCCACTGGCTACACCTTC.

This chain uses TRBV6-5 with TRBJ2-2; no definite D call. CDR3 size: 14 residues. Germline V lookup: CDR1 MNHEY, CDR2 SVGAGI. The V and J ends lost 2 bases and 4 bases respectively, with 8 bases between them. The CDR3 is CASSYELLTGELFF. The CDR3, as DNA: TGTGCCAGCAGTTACGAGCTACTCACCGGGGAGCTGTTTTTT.